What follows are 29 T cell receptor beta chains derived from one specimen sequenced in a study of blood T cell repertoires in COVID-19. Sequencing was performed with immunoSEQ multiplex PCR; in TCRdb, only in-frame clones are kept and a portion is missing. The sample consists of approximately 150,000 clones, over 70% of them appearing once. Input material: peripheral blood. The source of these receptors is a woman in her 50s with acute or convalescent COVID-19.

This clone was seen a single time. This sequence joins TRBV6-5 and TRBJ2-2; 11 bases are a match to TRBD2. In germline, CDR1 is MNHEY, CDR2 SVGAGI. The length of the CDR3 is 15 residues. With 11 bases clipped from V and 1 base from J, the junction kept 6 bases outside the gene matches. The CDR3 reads CAAVAGGVNTGELFF. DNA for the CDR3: TGTGCCGCCGTAGCGGGAGGGGTGAACACCGGGGAGCTGTTTTTT.

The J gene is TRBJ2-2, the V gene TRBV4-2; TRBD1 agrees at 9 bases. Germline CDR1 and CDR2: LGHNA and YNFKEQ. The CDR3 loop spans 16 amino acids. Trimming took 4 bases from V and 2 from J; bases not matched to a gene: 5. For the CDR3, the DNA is TGTGCCAGCAGCCGGATGGACAGGGGAAACACCGGGGAGCTGTTTTTT. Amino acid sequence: CASSRMDRGNTGELFF.

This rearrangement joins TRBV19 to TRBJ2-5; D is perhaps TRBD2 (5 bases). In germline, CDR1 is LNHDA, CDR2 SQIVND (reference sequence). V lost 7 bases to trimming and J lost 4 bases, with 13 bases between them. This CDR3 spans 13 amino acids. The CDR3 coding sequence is TGTGCCAGTACCACTGGACTGGGAGAGACCCAGTACTTC. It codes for CASTTGLGETQYF.

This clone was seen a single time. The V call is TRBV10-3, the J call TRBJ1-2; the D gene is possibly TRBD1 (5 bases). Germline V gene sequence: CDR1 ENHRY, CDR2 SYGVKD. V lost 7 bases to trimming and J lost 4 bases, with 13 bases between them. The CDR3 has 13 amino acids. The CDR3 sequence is CAIKTGGFYGYTF. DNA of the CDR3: TGTGCCATCAAGACGGGGGGGTTCTATGGCTACACCTTC.

DNA for the CDR3: TGTGCCAGCAGAGACAGCGACTATGGCTACACCTTC. This codes for CASRDSDYGYTF. The rearrangement uses TRBV6-5 and TRBJ1-2; D perhaps matches TRBD1 (5 bases). Germline CDR1 MNHEY, CDR2 SVGAGI. The V end was cut by 6 bases, the J end by 3 bases, with 8 bases between. The length of the CDR3 is 12 residues.

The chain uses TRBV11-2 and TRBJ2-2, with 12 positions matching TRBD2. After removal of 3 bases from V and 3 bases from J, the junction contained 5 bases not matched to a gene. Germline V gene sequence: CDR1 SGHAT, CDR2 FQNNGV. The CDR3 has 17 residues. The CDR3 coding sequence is TGTGCCAGCAGCTTTCCTAGCGGGAGGGGGGACACCGGGGAGCTGTTTTTT. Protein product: CASSFPSGRGDTGELFF.

Written as DNA, the CDR3 is TGTGCCACCCGTCTACAGGACAATCAGCCCCAGCATTTT. It codes for CATRLQDNQPQHF. The gene calls are TRBV27 and TRBJ1-5; D perhaps matches TRBD1 (5 bases). V lost 10 bases and J lost 3, with 13 bases in between. The CDR3 length is 13 residues. The germline V gene encodes CDR1 MNHEY and CDR2 SMNVEV (reference sequence).

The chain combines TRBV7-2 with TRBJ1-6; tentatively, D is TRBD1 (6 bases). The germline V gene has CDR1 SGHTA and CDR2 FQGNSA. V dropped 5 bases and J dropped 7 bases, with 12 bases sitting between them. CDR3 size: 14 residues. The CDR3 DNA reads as TGTGCCAGCAGCCCTGACAGGATAAATTCACCCCTCCACTTT. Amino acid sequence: CASSPDRINSPLHF.

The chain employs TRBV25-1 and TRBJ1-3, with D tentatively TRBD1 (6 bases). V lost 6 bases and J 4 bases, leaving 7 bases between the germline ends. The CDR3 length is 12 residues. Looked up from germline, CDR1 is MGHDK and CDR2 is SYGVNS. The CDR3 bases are TGTGCCAGCAGCAGGGGAGGAAACACCATATATTTT. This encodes CASSRGGNTIYF.

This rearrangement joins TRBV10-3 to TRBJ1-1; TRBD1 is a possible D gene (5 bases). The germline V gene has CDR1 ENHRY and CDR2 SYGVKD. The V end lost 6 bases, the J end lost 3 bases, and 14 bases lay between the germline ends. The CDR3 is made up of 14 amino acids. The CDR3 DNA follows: TGTGCCATCAGCTCAGGGAATCTGGACACTGAAGCTTTCTTT. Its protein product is CAISSGNLDTEAFF.

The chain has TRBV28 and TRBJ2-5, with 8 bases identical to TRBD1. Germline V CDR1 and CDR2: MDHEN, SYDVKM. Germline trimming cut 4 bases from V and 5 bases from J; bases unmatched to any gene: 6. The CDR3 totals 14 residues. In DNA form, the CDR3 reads TGTGCCAGCAGTTCGACCTGGGACAGGGAGACCCAGTACTTC. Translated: CASSSTWDRETQYF.

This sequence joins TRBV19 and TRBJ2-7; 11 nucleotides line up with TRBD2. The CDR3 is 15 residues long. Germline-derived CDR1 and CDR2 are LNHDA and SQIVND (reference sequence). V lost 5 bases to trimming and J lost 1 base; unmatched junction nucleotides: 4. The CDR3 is CASSGSSGRSYEQYF. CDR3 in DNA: TGTGCCAGTAGTGGTTCTAGCGGGAGGTCCTACGAGCAGTACTTC.

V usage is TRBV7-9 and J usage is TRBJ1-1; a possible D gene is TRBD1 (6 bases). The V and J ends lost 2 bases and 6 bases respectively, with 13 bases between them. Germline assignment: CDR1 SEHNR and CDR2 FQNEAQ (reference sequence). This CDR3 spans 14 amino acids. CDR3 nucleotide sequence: TGTGCCAGCAGCTTAATACAGGGTGGCCCTGAAGCTTTCTTT. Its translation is CASSLIQGGPEAFF.

CDR3 protein: CATVIGQGLNTEAFF. The CDR3 nucleotides are TGTGCCACGGTCATTGGGCAGGGTTTGAACACTGAAGCTTTCTTT. The chain couples TRBV6-6 to TRBJ1-1, with D perhaps matching TRBD1 (5 bases). CDR3 length equals 15 residues. Looked up from germline, CDR1 is MNHNY and CDR2 is SVGAGI (reference sequence). The ends were cut back, 10 bases at V and 0 bases at J, with 18 bases in the middle.

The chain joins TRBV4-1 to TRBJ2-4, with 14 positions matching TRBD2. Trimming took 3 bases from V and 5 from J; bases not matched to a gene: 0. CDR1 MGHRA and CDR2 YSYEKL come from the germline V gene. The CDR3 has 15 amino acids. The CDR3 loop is CASSQGLAGENIQYF. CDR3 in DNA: TGCGCCAGCAGCCAGGGACTAGCGGGGGAAAACATTCAGTACTTC.

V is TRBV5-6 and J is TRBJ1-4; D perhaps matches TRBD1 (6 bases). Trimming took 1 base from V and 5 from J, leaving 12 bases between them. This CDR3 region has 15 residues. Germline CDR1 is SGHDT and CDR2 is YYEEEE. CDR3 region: CASSLKTGVNEKLFF. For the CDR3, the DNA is TGTGCCAGCAGCTTGAAGACAGGAGTGAATGAAAAACTGTTTTTT.

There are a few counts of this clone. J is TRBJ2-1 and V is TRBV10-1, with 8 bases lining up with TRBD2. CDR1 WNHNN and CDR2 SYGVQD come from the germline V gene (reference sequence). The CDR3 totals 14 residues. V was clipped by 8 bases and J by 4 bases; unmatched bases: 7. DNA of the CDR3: TGCGCCAGCTCCGCGGGAGGTCCTTACAATGAGCAGTTCTTC. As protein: CASSAGGPYNEQFF.

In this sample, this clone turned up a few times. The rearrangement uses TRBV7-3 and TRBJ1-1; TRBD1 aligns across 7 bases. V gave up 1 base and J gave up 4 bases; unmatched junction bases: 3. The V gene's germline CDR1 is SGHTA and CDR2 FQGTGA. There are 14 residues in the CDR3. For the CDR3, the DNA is TGTGCCAGCAGCTTAATGCAGGGGGGCACTGAAGCTTTCTTT. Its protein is CASSLMQGGTEAFF.

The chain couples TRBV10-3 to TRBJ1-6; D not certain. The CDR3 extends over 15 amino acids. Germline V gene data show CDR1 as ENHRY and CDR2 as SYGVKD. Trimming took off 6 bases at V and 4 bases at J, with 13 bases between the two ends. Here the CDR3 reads CAIRQNQLYNSPLHF. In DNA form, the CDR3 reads TGTGCCATCAGACAGAACCAACTTTATAATTCACCCCTCCACTTT.

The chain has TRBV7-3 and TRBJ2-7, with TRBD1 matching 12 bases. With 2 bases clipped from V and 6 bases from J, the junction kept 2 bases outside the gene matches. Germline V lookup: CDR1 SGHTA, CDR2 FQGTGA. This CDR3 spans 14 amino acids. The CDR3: CASSLGTGGGEQYF. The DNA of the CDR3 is TGTGCCAGCAGCTTAGGGACAGGGGGCGGCGAGCAGTACTTC.

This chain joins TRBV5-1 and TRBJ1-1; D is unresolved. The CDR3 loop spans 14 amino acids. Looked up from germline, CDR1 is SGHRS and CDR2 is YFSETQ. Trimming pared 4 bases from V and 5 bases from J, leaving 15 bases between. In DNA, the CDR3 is TGCGCCAGCAGCCCAAGGGAGATAAGGACTGAAGCTTTCTTT. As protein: CASSPREIRTEAFF.

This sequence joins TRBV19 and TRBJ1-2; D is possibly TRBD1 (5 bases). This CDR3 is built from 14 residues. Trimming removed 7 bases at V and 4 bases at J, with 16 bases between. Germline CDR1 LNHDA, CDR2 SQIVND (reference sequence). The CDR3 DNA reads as TGTGCCAGTACTCTTTCGGGACTGACCTATGGCTACACCTTC. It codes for CASTLSGLTYGYTF.

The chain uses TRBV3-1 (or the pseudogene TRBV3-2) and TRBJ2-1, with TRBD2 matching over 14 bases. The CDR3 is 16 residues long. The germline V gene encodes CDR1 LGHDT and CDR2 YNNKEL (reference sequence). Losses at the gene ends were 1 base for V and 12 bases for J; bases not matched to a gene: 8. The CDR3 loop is CASSQAGGLAGAGQFF. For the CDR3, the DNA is TGTGCCAGCAGCCAAGCGGGGGGACTAGCGGGAGCAGGGCAGTTCTTC.

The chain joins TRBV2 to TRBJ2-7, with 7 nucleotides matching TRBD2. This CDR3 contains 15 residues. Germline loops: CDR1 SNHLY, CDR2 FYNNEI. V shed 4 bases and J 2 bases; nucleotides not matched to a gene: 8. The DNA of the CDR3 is TGTGCCAGCAGTGCCCCCCGGGACTATACCTACGAGCAGTACTTC. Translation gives CASSAPRDYTYEQYF.

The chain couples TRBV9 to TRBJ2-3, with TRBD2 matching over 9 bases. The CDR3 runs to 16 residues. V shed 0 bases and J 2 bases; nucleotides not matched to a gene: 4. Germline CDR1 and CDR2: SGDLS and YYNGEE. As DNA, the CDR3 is TGTGCCAGCAGCGTAGAAGCGGGGGGACCCACAGATACGCAGTATTTT. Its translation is CASSVEAGGPTDTQYF.

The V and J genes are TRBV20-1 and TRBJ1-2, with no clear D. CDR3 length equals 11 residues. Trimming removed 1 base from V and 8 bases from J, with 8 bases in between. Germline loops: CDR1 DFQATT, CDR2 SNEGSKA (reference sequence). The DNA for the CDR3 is TGCAGTGCTAGAGCGATGGAGGGCTACACCTTC. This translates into CSARAMEGYTF.

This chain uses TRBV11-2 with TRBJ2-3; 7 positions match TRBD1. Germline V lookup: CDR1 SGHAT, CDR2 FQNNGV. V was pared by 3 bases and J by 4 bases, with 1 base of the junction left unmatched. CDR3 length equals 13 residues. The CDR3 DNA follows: TGTGCCAGCAGCTTTACAGGGGCAGATACGCAGTATTTT. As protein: CASSFTGADTQYF.

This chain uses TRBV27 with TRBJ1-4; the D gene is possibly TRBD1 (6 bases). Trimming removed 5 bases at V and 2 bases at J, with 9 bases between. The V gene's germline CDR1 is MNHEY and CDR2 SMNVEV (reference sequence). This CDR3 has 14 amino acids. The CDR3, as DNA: TGTGCCAGCAGTCAAAGGGGGACTAATGAAAAACTGTTTTTT. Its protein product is CASSQRGTNEKLFF.

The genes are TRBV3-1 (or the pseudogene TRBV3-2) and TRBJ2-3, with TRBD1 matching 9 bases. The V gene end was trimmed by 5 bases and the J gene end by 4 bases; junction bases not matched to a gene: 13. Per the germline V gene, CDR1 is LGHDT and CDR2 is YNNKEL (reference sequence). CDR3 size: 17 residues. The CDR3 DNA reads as TGTGCCAGCAGCACCCGGACAGGGGTCGGGGTAGCAGATACGCAGTATTTT. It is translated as CASSTRTGVGVADTQYF.